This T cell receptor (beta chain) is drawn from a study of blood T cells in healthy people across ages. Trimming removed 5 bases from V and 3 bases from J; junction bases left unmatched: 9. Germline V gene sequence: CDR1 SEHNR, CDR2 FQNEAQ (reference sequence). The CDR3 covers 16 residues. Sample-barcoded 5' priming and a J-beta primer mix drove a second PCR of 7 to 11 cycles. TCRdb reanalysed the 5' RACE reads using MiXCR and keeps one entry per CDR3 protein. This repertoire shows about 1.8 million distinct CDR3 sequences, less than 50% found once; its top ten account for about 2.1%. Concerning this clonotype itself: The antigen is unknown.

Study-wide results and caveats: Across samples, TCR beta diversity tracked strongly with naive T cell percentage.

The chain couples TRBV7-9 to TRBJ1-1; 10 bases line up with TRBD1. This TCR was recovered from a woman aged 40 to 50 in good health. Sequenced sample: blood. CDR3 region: CASSLGGQGIHTEAFF. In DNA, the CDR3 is TGTGCCAGCAGCCTAGGGGGACAGGGGATACACACTGAAGCTTTCTTT.